Sequencing of this T cell receptor (beta chain) was carried out in a study of blood T cell repertoires in COVID-19. About the research overall: The origin of the acute and convalescent COVID-19 samples was the United States, Italy and Spain.

Membership in each cohort depended on participant-reported clinical history. It was within 2 weeks before study entry that exposed participants met a COVID-19 case. TCRdb's table, derived via immunoSEQ multiplex PCR, lists solely in-frame clones and lacks some. This repertoire shows hundreds of thousands of clones, around 84% found once; its top ten account for 5%. V was shortened by 6 bases and J by 1 base, with 9 bases between the two germline ends. The CDR3 runs 13 residues. Per the germline V gene, CDR1 is ENHRY and CDR2 is SYGVKD. The specimen was PBMCs or T cells enriched from blood (not recorded which). The chain combines TRBV10-3 with TRBJ1-1; D might be TRBD1 (6 bases). This TCR came from a man aged 35-49 years who had been exposed to COVID-19. The CDR3 reads CAIRPQGNTEAFF. The CDR3 DNA is TGTGCCATCAGACCACAGGGGAACACTGAAGCTTTCTTT.